One and the same sample provided the 20 T cell receptor beta chains below, sequenced in a study of blood T cell repertoires in COVID-19. Clones were sequenced by immunoSEQ multiplex PCR, and TCRdb holds only the in-frame ones, with some missing. This sample has about 66,000 clones, with roughly 80% found just once. Sequenced input: peripheral blood. All receptors derive from a man between 60 and 75 years old with acute or convalescent COVID-19.

This clone was seen only a few times. The chain is built from TRBV4-3 and TRBJ1-1, with D possibly TRBD1 on 6 matching bases. V was pared by 0 bases and J by 8 bases, with 10 bases between. Looked up from germline, CDR1 is LGHNA and CDR2 is YSLEER. The CDR3 is 13 residues long. The CDR3 DNA follows: TGCGCCAGCAGCCAAGACTGGGACAAAGAAGCTTTCTTT. Translation: CASSQDWDKEAFF.

The V call is TRBV5-4, the J call TRBJ1-3, with D hard to call. CDR3 length: 15 amino acids. CDR1 is SGHNT and CDR2 is YYREEE in the germline V gene (reference sequence). Trimming stripped 0 bases from V and 0 bases from J, with 7 bases between. CDR3: CASSLDVSSGNTIYF. The CDR3 DNA reads as TGTGCCAGCAGCTTGGACGTCAGCTCTGGAAACACCATATATTTT.

This sequence joins TRBV30 and TRBJ1-5; D unclear. Per germline, CDR1 GTSNPN and CDR2 SVGIG (reference sequence). This CDR3 spans 13 amino acids. V was clipped by 5 bases and J by 2 bases, with 10 bases between them. The DNA of the CDR3 is TGTGCCTGGGGGGAGGGCGGCAATCAGCCCCAGCATTTT. As protein: CAWGEGGNQPQHF. Variable domain in full (rest from reference TRBV30 and TRBJ1-5): SQTIHQWPATLVQPVGSPLSLECTVEGTSNPNLYWYRQAAGRGLQLLFYSVGIGQISSEVPQNLSASRPQDRQFILSSKKLLLSDSGFYLCAWGEGGNQPQHFGDGTRLSIL.

V usage is TRBV7-2 and J usage is TRBJ1-2; a possible D gene is TRBD1 (6 bases). This CDR3 is built from 16 residues. Trimming stripped 0 bases from V and 2 bases from J, with 13 bases between. Germline V gene data show CDR1 as SGHTA and CDR2 as FQGNSA. In nucleotides, the CDR3 is TGTGCCAGCAGCTTAGCTCGACAGGCTCGGAACTATGGCTACACCTTC. The encoded protein is CASSLARQARNYGYTF.

In DNA form, the CDR3 reads TGTGCCTGGAGGAAGGAGACTAATGAAAAACTGTTTTTT. Amino acids: CAWRKETNEKLFF. The chain employs TRBV30 and TRBJ1-4, with D uncertain. V was trimmed by 3 bases and J by 2 bases, leaving 7 bases between them. This CDR3 is 13 amino acids long. In germline, CDR1 is GTSNPN, CDR2 SVGIG (reference sequence).

J is TRBJ1-1 and V is TRBV9; D remains unclear. CDR1 and CDR2 (germline): SGDLS, YYNGEE. The CDR3 is made up of 12 amino acids. The V end was cut by 4 bases, the J end by 7 bases, with 11 bases between. CDR3 nucleotides: TGTGCCAGCAGCCTACCGAGTGATGAAGCTTTCTTT. Its translation is CASSLPSDEAFF.

CDR3 in DNA: TGTGCCAGCAGTTACACAGGTAGTTCCTACGAGCAGTACTTC. Amino acid sequence: CASSYTGSSYEQYF. This rearrangement joins TRBV6-5 to TRBJ2-7; the D gene is possibly TRBD1 (5 bases). Germline V CDR1 and CDR2: MNHEY, SVGAGI. The CDR3 contains 14 residues. The V and J ends lost 2 bases and 1 base respectively, with 9 bases between them.

As concerns this clone: One end of the junction varies from germline; a read error may be responsible. The chain employs TRBV15 and TRBJ1-2, with TRBD1 matching over 12 bases. This CDR3 spans 17 amino acids. Germline V gene lookup returns CDR1 LNHNV and CDR2 YYDKDF (reference sequence). The DNA of the CDR3 is TGTGCCACCAGCGGAGAATTACCGGGACAGGGGGCGCCTGGCTACACCTTC. Translating it yields CATSGELPGQGAPGYTF.

This clone was seen just once. J is TRBJ2-5 and V is TRBV2; 7 nucleotides align to TRBD1. This CDR3 region has 15 residues. After removal of 4 bases from V and 5 bases from J, the junction contained 10 bases not matched to a gene. Germline V gene lookup returns CDR1 SNHLY and CDR2 FYNNEI. Written as DNA, the CDR3 is TGTGCCAGCAGTGGACGACAGGGCTCTTGGGAGACCCAGTACTTC. Residues: CASSGRQGSWETQYF.

The V and J genes are TRBV2 and TRBJ2-1; D gene ambiguous. Trimming stripped 3 bases from V and 7 bases from J, with 13 bases between. The CDR3 extends over 14 amino acids. In germline, CDR1 is SNHLY, CDR2 FYNNEI. CDR3 in DNA: TGTGCCAGCAGTGATCATCCTACGGTTAATGAGCAGTTCTTC. Protein: CASSDHPTVNEQFF.

The table lists this clone with a few counts. The rearrangement uses TRBV3-1 (or the pseudogene TRBV3-2) and TRBJ1-4; weak D call: TRBD1 (5 bases). The CDR3 totals 15 residues. Germline V gene sequence: CDR1 LGHDT, CDR2 YNNKEL (reference sequence). Trimming shortened V by 4 bases and J by 3 bases, and 12 bases separated the two germline ends. The CDR3 region has the DNA TGTGCCAGCAGCCCCCGGGGGGGTGCTAATGAAAAACTGTTTTTT. Translated: CASSPRGGANEKLFF.

Concerning this clone: At one end, the junction sequence differs from germline, possibly due to a read error. CDR3 sequence (DNA): TGTGCCAGCAGCGAAGCCGGGGGTGTTGAGACCCAGTACTTC. Residues: CASSEAGGVETQYF. This chain connects TRBV2 to TRBJ2-5; TRBD2 might be the D (6 bases). CDR1 and CDR2 (germline): SNHLY, FYNNEI. This CDR3 comprises 14 residues.

In this sample, this clone turned up a few times. The V call is TRBV9, the J call TRBJ2-1; 11 nucleotides line up with TRBD2. Germline-derived CDR1 and CDR2 are SGDLS and YYNGEE. CDR3 length equals 17 residues. J was trimmed by 5 bases and V by 0 bases; bases with no gene match: 7. In DNA form, the CDR3 reads TGTGCCAGCAGCGTAGATACTAGCGGGGGTACCAACAATGAGCAGTTCTTC. It specifies CASSVDTSGGTNNEQFF.

The V and J genes are TRBV4-2 and TRBJ2-1, with TRBD2 identical over 13 bases. This CDR3 spans 14 amino acids. Germline CDR1 is LGHNA and CDR2 is YNFKEQ. With V trimmed by 4 bases and J by 9 bases, 3 bases remained unmatched. In DNA form, the CDR3 reads TGTGCCAGCAGCCCAGGACTAGCGGGAGTTGAGCAGTTCTTC. Translated, it gives CASSPGLAGVEQFF.

V and J are TRBV6-5 and TRBJ1-5, with a tentative D call TRBD1 (6 bases). V was pared by 6 bases and J by 0 bases, with 12 bases between. Germline CDR1 reads MNHEY; CDR2 reads SVGAGI. The CDR3 spans 15 residues. The CDR3 protein is CASSSLQGSNQPQHF. The CDR3 DNA sequence: TGTGCCAGCAGCTCATTACAGGGTAGCAATCAGCCCCAGCATTTT.

The V gene is TRBV5-6, the J gene TRBJ2-7; D might be TRBD2 (6 bases). V was pared by 4 bases and J by 0 bases, with 14 bases between. The CDR3 extends over 15 amino acids. Germline V lookup: CDR1 SGHDT, CDR2 YYEEEE. The CDR3 region is CASSPQVGGSYEQYF. The DNA of the CDR3 is TGTGCCAGCAGCCCCCAGGTCGGGGGCTCCTACGAGCAGTACTTC.

This clone was recorded a few times. This rearrangement joins TRBV7-6 to TRBJ1-5; possible D gene TRBD1, 5 bases. This CDR3 contains 14 residues. CDR1 SGHVS and CDR2 FNYEAQ come from the germline V gene. The V gene lost 2 bases and the J gene lost 5 bases, with 10 bases spanning the gap. CDR3 residues: CASSLQGTDQPQHF. The CDR3 region has the DNA TGTGCCAGCAGCTTACAGGGAACCGATCAGCCCCAGCATTTT.

The V gene is TRBV6-5, the J gene TRBJ2-7; TRBD2 agrees at 9 bases. The CDR3 has 15 amino acids. The germline V gene has CDR1 MNHEY and CDR2 SVGAGI. Trimming took 0 bases from V and 6 from J; bases not matched to a gene: 6. CDR3: CASSYSGTSIGEQYV. Written as DNA, the CDR3 is TGTGCCAGCAGTTACTCTGGGACTAGCATCGGCGAGCAGTACGTC.

The genes are TRBV9 and TRBJ1-1; D not certain. Germline V gene lookup returns CDR1 SGDLS and CDR2 YYNGEE. The CDR3 totals 15 residues. V shed 0 bases and J shed 4 bases, with 13 bases lying between them. The CDR3 spells CASSVEVTPGTEAFF. The CDR3 DNA sequence: TGTGCCAGCAGCGTAGAAGTGACCCCGGGCACTGAAGCTTTCTTT. Using reference TRBV9 and TRBJ1-1 for the parts outside the CDR3, the full variable domain is DSGVTQTPKHLITATGQRVTLRCSPRSGDLSVYWYQQSLDQGLQFLIQYYNGEERAKGNILERFSAQQFPDLHSELNLSSLELGDSALYFCASSVEVTPGTEAFFGQGTRLTVV.

There are a few counts of this clone. The chain's CDR3 is CASSYGRNRPYEQYF. The CDR3 DNA follows: TGTGCCAGCAGTTACGGCAGGAACAGACCCTACGAGCAGTACTTC. The chain is built from TRBV6-5 and TRBJ2-7; D unclear. Between the trimmed V and J ends, which lost 2 bases and 2 bases, there was a span of 13 bases. CDR3 length equals 15 residues. Germline CDR1 and CDR2: MNHEY and SVGAGI.